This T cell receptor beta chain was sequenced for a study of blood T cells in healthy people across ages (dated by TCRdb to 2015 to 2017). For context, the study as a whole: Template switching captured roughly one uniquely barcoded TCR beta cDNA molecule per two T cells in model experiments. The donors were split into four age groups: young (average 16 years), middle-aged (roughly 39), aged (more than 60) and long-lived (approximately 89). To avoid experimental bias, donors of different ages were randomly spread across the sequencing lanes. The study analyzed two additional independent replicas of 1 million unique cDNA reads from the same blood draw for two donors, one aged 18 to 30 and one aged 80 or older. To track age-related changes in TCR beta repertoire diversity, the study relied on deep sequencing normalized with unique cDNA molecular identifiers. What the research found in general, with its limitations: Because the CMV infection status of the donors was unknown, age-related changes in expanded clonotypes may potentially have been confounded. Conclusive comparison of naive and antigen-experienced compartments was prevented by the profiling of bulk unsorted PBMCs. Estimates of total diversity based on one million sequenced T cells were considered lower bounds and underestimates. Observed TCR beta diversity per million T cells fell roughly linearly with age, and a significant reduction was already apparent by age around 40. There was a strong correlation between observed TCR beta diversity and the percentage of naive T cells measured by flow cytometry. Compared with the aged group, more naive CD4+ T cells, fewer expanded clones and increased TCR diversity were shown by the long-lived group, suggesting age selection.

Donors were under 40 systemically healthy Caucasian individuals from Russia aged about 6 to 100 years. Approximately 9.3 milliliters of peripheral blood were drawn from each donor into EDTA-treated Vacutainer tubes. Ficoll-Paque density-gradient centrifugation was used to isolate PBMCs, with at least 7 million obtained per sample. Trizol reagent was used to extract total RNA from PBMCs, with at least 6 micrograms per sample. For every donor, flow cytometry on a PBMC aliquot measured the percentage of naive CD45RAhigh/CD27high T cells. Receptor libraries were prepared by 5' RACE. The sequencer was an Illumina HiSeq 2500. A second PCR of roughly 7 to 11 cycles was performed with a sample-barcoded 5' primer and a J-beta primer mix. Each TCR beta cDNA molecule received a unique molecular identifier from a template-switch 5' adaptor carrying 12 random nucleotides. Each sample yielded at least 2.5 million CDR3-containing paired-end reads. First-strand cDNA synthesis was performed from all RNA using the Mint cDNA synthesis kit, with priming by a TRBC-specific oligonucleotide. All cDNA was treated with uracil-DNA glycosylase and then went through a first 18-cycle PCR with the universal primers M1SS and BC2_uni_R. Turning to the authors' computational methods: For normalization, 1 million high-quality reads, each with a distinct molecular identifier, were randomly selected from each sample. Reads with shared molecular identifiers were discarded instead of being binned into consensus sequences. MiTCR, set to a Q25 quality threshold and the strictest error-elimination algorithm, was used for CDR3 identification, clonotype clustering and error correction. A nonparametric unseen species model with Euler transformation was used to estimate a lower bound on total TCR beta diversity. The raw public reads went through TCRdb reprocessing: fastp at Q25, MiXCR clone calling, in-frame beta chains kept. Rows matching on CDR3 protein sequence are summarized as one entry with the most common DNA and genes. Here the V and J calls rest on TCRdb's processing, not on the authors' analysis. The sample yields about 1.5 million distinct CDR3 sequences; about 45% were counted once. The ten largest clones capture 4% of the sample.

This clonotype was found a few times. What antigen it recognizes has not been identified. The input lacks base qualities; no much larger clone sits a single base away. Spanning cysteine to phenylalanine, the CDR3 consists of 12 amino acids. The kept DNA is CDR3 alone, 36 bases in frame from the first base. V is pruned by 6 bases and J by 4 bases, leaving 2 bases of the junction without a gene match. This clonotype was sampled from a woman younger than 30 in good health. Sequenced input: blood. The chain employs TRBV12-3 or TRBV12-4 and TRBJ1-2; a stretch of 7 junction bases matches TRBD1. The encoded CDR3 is CASRQGLYGYTF. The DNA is TGTGCCAGCAGACAGGGGCTCTATGGCTACACCTTC.